This TCR beta chain was observed in a study of blood T cell repertoires in COVID-19. TCRdb's table, derived via immunoSEQ multiplex PCR, lists solely in-frame clones and lacks some. The table includes 490,000 or so clones, approximately 86% detected once. CDR1 SNHLY and CDR2 FYNNEI come from the germline V gene. V lost 3 bases to trimming and J lost 8 bases; unmatched junction nucleotides: 6. The CDR3 is 14 residues long. The TCR originated in a woman aged 55-75 years who had recovered from COVID-19. What was sequenced was PBMCs or T cells enriched from blood (not recorded which). The rearrangement links TRBV2 to TRBJ2-4, with TRBD1 matching 8 bases. As DNA, the CDR3 is TGTGCCAGCAGTGATTGGACAGGGACGTACATTCAGTACTTC. It codes for CASSDWTGTYIQYF.